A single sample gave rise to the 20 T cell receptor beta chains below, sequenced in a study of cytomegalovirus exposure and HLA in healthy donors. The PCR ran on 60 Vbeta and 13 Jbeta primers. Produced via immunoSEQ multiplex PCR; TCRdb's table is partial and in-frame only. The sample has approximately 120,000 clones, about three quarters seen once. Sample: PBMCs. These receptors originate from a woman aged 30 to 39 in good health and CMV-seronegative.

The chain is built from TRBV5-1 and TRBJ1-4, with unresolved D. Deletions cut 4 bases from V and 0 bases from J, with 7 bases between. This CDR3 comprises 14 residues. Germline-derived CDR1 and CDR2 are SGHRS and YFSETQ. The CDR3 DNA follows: TGCGCCAGCAGCCCGGTTGCAACTAATGAAAAACTGTTTTTT. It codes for CASSPVATNEKLFF. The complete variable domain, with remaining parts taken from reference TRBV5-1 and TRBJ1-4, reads KAGVTQTPRYLIKTRGQQVTLSCSPISGHRSVSWYQQTPGQGLQFLFEYFSETQRNKGNFPGRFSGRQFSNSRSEMNVSTLELGDSALYLCASSPVATNEKLFFGSGTQLSVL.

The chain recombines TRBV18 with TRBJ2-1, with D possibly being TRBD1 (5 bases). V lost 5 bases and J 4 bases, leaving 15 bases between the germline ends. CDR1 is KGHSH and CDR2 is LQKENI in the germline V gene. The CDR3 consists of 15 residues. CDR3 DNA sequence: TGTGCCAGCTCATCGGTAAGGACATTTTACAATGAGCAGTTCTTC. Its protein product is CASSSVRTFYNEQFF.

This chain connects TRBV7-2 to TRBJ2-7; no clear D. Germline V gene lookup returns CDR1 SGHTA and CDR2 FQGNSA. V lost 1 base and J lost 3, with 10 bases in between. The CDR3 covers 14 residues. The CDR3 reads CASSLDASIYEQYF. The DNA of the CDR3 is TGTGCCAGCAGCTTAGACGCCTCTATCTACGAGCAGTACTTC.

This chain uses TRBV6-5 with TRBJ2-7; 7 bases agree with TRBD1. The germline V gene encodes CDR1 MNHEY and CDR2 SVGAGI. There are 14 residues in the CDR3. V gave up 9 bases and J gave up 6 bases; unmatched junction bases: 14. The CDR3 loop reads CASARGTATSEQYF. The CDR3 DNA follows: TGTGCCAGTGCGAGAGGGACAGCCACCTCCGAGCAGTACTTC.

In DNA, the CDR3 is TGCGCCAGCGCCCCCACCCTCATAACTAGCACAGATACGCAGTATTTT. It codes for CASAPTLITSTDTQYF. The rearrangement links TRBV5-1 to TRBJ2-3; D ambiguous. Trimming removed 7 bases at V and 0 bases at J, with 18 bases between. CDR3 length: 16 residues. Germline CDR1 is SGHRS and CDR2 is YFSETQ.

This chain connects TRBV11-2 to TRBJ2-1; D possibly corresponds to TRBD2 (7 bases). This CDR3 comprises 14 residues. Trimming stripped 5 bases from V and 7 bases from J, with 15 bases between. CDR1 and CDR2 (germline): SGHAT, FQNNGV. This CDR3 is CASSPIGGHNEQFF. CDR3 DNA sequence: TGTGCCAGCAGCCCCATCGGGGGGCATAATGAGCAGTTCTTC.

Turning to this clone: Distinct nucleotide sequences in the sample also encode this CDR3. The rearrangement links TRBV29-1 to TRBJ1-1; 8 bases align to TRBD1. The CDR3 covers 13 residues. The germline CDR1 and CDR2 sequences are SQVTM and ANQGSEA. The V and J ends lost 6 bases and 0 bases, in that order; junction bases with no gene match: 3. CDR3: CSVQGVLNTEAFF. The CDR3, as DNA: TGCAGCGTACAGGGGGTGCTGAACACTGAAGCTTTCTTT.

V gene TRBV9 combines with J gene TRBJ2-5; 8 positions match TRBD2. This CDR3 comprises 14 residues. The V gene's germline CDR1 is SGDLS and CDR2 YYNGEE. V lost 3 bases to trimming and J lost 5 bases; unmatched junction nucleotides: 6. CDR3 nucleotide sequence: TGTGCCAGCAGCGGCGGGACTAGGTGGGAGACCCAGTACTTC. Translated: CASSGGTRWETQYF.

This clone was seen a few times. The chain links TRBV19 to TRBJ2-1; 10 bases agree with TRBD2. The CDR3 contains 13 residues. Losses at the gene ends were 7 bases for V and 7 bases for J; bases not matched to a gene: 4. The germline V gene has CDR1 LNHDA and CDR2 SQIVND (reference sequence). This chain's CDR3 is CASKLAGVNEQFF. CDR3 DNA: TGTGCCAGTAAGCTAGCGGGAGTTAATGAGCAGTTCTTC.

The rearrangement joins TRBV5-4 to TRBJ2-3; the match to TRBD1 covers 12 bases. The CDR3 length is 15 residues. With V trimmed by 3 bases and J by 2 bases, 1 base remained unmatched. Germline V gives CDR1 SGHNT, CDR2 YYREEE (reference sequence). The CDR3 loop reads CASSSGQGATDTQYF. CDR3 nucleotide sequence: TGTGCCAGCAGCTCGGGACAGGGGGCCACAGATACGCAGTATTTT.

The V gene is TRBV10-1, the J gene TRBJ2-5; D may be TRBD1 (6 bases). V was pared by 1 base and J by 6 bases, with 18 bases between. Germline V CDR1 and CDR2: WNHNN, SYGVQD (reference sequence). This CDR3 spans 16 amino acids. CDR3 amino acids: CASSECTGRGVKTQYF. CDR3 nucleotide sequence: TGCGCCAGCAGTGAGTGCACAGGGAGAGGGGTGAAGACCCAGTACTTC.

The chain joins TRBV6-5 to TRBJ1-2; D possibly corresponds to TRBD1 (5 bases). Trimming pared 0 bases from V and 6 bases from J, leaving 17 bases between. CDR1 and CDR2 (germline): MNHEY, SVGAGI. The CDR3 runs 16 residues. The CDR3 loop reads CASSYSGRGRANGYTF. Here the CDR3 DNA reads TGTGCCAGCAGTTACTCAGGCCGGGGGAGGGCTAATGGCTACACCTTC.

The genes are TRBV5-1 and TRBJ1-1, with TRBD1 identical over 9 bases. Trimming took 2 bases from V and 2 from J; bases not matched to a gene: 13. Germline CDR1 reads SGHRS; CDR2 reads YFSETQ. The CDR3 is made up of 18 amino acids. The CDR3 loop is CASSLQGAHPPLNTEAFF. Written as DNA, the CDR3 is TGCGCCAGCAGCTTACAGGGGGCTCACCCCCCCCTTAACACTGAAGCTTTCTTT.

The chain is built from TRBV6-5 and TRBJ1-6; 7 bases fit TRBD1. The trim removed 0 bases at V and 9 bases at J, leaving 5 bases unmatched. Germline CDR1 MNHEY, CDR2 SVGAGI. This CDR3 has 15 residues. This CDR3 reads CASSYSIRQGSPLHF. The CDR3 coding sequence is TGTGCCAGCAGTTACTCGATTAGACAGGGTTCACCCCTCCACTTT.

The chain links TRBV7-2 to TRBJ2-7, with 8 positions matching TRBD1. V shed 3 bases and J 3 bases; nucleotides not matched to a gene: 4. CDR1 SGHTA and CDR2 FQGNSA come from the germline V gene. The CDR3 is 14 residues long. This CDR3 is CASSFLGQGYEQYF. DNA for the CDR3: TGTGCCAGCAGCTTCCTCGGACAGGGCTACGAGCAGTACTTC.

The CDR3 DNA reads TGTGCCAGCAGTTACGGCGGGACAGGGAAGGGCAATGAGCAGTTCTTC. Its protein product is CASSYGGTGKGNEQFF. This rearrangement joins TRBV6-5 to TRBJ2-1; TRBD1 agrees at 9 bases. CDR1 is MNHEY and CDR2 is SVGAGI in the germline V gene. The CDR3 spans 16 residues. The trim removed 2 bases at V and 6 bases at J, leaving 8 bases unmatched.

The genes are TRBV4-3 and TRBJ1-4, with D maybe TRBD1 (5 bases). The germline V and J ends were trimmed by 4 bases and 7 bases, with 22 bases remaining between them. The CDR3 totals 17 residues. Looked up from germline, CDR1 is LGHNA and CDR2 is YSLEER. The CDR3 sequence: CASSLRAQAALGEKLFF. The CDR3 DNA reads TGCGCCAGCAGCCTCCGAGCACAGGCGGCATTGGGTGAAAAACTGTTTTTT.

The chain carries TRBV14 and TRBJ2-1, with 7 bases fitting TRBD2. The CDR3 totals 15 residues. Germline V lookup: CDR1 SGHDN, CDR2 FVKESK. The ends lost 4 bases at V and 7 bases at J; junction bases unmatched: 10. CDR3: CASSPVGGRHNEQFF. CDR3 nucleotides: TGTGCCAGCAGCCCTGTAGGCGGGAGACATAATGAGCAGTTCTTC.

The CDR3 coding sequence is TGTGCCAGCGTCTACGGGGGGAATGAGCAGTTCTTC. It encodes CASVYGGNEQFF. J is TRBJ2-1 and V is TRBV6-1; 7 bases agree with TRBD2. Germline CDR1 and CDR2: MNHNS and SASEGT. V lost 8 bases to trimming and J lost 7 bases; unmatched junction nucleotides: 5. CDR3 size: 12 residues.

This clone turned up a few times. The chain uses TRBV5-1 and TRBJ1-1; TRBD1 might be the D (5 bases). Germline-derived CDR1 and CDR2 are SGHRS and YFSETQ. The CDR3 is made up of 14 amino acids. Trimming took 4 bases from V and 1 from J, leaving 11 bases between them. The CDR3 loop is CASSPLGQNTEAFF. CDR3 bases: TGCGCCAGCAGCCCTCTAGGACAGAACACTGAAGCTTTCTTT.